This TCR beta chain was captured by sequencing in a study of shared clonotypes between healthy human individuals. Turning to the study itself: A donor's plate count was three for CD4 naive and three for CD4 memory; CD8 naive had two and CD8 memory one.

Germline CDR1 reads SQVTM; CDR2 reads ANQGSEA. The CDR3 spans 13 residues. Notes on this clone: Antigen: not known.

Points from the study as a whole: Sampling covered nothing but blood. Tissue TCR repertoires likely differ from those found in blood.

Naivety among CD8 cells was defined by CD45RO negativity and positive CCR7 selection, thereby excluding terminally differentiated effector memory CD45RA+ cells. The authors ran the assay at deep level. TCRdb keeps only in-frame clones here, not all; method: immunoSEQ multiplex PCR. Among approximately 2,000,000 clones listed, 93% were seen once. The rearrangement links TRBV29-1 to TRBJ2-5, with 9 bases fitting TRBD1. The end of the DNA aligns better with TRBJ2-7, so the J call may be wrong. The TCR originated in a man younger than 30 in good health. Some clones in this sample may be carry-over from other donors' samples. The sample consisted of naive CD8+ T cells from PBMCs. DNA of the CDR3: TGCAGCGTACCCGGGACAGGGAGGTACGAGCAGTACTTC. It translates to CSVPGTGRYEQYF.